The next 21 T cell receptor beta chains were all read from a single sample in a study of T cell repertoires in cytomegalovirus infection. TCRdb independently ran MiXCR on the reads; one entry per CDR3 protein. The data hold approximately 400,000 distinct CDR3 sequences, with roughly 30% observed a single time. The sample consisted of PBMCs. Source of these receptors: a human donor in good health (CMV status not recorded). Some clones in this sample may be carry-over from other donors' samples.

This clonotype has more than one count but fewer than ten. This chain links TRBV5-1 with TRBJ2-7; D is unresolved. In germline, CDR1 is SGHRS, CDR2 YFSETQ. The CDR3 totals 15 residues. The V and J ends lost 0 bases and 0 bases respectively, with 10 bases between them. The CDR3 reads CASSLGHGNSYEQYF. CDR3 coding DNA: TGCGCCAGCAGCTTGGGCCACGGAAACTCCTACGAGCAGTACTTC.

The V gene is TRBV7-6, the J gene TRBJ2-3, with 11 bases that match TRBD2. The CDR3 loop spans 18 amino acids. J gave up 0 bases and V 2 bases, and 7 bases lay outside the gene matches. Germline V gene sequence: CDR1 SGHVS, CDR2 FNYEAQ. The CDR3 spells CASSLRFLAGGSTDTQYF. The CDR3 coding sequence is TGTGCCAGCAGCTTAAGGTTCCTAGCGGGGGGTAGCACAGATACGCAGTATTTT.

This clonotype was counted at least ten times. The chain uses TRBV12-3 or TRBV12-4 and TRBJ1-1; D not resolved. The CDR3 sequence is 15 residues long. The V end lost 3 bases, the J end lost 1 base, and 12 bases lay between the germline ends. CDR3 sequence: CASSFSPGTNTEAFF. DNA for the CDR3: TGTGCCAGCAGTTTCAGCCCAGGTACGAACACTGAAGCTTTCTTT.

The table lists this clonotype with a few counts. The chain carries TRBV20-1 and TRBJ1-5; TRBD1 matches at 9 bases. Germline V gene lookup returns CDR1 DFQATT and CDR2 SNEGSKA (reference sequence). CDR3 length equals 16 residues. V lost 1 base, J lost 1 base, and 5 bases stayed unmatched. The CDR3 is CSARATGGRSNQPQHF. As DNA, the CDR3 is TGCAGTGCTAGAGCGACAGGGGGACGGAGCAATCAGCCCCAGCATTTT.

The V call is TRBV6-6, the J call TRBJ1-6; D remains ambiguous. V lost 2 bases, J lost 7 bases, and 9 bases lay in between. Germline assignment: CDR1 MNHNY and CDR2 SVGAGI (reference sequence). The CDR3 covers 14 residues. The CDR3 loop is CASSYRDGNSPLHF. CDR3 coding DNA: TGTGCCAGCAGTTACAGGGATGGCAATTCACCCCTCCACTTT.

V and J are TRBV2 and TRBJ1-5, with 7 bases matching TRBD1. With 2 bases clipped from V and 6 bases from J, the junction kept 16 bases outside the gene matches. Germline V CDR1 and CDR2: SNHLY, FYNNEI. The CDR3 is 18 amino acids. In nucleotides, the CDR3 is TGTGCCAGCAGTGAAAGAGGGTCGCTCCGGGACAGACCTCAGCCCCAGCATTTT. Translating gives CASSERGSLRDRPQPQHF.

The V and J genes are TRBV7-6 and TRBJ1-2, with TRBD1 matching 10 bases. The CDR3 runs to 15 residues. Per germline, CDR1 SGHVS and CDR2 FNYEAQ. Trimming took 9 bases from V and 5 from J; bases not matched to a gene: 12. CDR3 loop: CARCSTGGISYGYTF. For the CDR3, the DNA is TGTGCCAGGTGCTCGACAGGGGGCATTTCTTATGGCTACACCTTC.

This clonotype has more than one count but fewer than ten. CDR3 sequence reads: CASSYFNSGPTEAFF. The CDR3 bases are TGTGCCAGCAGTTACTTCAACTCAGGTCCCACTGAAGCTTTCTTT. This chain uses TRBV6-5 with TRBJ1-1; D call uncertain. The CDR3 totals 15 residues. Germline V CDR1 and CDR2: MNHEY, SVGAGI. V lost 1 base and J 4 bases, leaving 13 bases between the germline ends.

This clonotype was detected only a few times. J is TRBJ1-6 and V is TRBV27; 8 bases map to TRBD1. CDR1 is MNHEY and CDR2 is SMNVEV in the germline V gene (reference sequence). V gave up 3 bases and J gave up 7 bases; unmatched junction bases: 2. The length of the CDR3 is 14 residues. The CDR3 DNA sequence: TGTGCCAGCAGTTTCCGACAGGGGAATTCACCCCTCCACTTT. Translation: CASSFRQGNSPLHF.

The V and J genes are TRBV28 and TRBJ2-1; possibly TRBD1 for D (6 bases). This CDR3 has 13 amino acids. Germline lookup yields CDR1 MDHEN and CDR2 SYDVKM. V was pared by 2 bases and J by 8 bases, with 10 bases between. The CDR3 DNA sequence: TGTGCCAGCAGTTTAGCAGGGGCTGATGAGCAGTTCTTC. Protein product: CASSLAGADEQFF.

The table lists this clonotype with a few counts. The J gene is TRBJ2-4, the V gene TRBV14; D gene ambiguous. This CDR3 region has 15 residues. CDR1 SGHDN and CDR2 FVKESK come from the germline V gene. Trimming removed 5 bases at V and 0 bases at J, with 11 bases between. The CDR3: CASSMMGSAKNIQYF. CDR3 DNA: TGTGCCAGCAGCATGATGGGGTCAGCCAAAAACATTCAGTACTTC.

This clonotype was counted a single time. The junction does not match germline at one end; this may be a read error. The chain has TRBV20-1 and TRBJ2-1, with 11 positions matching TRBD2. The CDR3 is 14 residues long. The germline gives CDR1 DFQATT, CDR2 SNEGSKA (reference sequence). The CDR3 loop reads CSALTSGVYKEQFF. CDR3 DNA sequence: TGCAGTGCTTTGACTAGCGGGGTCTACAAGGAGCAGTTCTTC.

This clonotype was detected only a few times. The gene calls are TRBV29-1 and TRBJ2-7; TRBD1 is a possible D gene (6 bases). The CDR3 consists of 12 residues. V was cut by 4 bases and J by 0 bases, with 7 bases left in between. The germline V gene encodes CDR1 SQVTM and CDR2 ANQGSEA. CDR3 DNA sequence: TGCAGCGTTGGACAGGCCTCCTACGAGCAGTACTTC. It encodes CSVGQASYEQYF.

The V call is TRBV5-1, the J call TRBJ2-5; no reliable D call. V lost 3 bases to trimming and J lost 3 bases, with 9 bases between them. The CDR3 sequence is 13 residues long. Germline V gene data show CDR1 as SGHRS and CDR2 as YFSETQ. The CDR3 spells CASSWVGEETQYF. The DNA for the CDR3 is TGCGCCAGCAGCTGGGTAGGCGAAGAGACCCAGTACTTC.

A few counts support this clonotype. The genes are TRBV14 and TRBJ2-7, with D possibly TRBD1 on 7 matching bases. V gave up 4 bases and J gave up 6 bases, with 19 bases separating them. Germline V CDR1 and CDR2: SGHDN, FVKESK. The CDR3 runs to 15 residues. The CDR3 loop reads CASSPSQGRLFEQYF. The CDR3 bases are TGTGCCAGCAGCCCCTCACAGGGGAGGCTTTTCGAGCAGTACTTC.

The CDR3 loop is CASSLSGNGNQPQHF. CDR3 DNA sequence: TGTGCCAGCAGTTTATCAGGGAACGGCAATCAGCCCCAGCATTTT. The J gene is TRBJ1-5, the V gene TRBV28; tentative D call: TRBD1 (5 bases). From germline, CDR1 is MDHEN and CDR2 SYDVKM. Trimming removed 1 base from V and 2 bases from J, with 9 bases in between. This CDR3 region has 15 residues.

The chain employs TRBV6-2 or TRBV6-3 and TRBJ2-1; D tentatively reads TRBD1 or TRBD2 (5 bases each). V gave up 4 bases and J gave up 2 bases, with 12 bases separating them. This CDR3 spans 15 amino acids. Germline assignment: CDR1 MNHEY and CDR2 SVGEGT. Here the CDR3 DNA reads TGTGCCAGCAGTTTCCGGGACCTAACCTACAATGAGCAGTTCTTC. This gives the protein CASSFRDLTYNEQFF.

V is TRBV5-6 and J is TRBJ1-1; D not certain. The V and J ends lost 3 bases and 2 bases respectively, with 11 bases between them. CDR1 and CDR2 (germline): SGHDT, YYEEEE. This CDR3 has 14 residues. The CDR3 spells CASSSSLINTEAFF. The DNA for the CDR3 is TGTGCCAGCAGCTCCAGCCTAATTAACACTGAAGCTTTCTTT.

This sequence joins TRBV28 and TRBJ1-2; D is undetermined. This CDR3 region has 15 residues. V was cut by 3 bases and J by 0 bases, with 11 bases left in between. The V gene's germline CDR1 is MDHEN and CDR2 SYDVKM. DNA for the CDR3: TGTGCCAGCAGTTTTGGAGCAGGCTCTAACTATGGCTACACCTTC. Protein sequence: CASSFGAGSNYGYTF.

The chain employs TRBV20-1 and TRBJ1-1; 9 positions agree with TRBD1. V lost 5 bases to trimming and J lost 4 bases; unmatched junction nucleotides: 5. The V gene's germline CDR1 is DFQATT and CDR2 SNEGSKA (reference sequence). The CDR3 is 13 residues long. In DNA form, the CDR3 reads TGCAGTGCTGGGGACAGGGTTGTCACTGAAGCTTTCTTT. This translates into CSAGDRVVTEAFF.

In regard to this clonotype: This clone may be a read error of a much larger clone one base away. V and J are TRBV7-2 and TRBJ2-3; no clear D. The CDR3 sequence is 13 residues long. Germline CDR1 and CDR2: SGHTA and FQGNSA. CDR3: CSSSLAFTDTQYF. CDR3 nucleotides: TGTTCCAGCAGCTTAGCCTTCACAGATACGCAGTATTTT.